This TCR beta chain was sequenced in a study of a mutant IDH1 vaccine in newly diagnosed glioma. Overall study context: Following radiotherapy alone, or alongside temozolomide cycles, vaccination was started after an interval of 4-6 weeks.

Germline trimming cut 3 bases from V and 10 bases from J; bases unmatched to any gene: 8. Germline V gene sequence: CDR1 SGHRS, CDR2 YFSETQ. This CDR3 region has 14 residues. As regards this clone: Its antigen is currently unknown.

The time point was: week 5, during vaccination. Doses of 300 ug of mutant IDH1 20-mer peptide were given with topical imiquimod. Donors' newly diagnosed IDH1-mutant WHO grade 3 or 4 astrocytomas lacked nuclear ATRX. Only in-frame clones appear in the TCRdb table, and some are missing; sequencing was by immunoSEQ multiplex PCR. The sample consists of about 56,000 clones, about 90% of them appearing once. The chain recombines TRBV5-1 with TRBJ2-1; 9 bases are shared with TRBD1. The TCR sequence derives from a woman aged 40 to 50 with glioma. The sample was PBMCs, taken from a glioma patient whose treatment included an IDH1 peptide vaccine. CDR3 nucleotides: TGCGCCAGCAGCTGGGGACAGGGAGCCCTCGAGCAGTTCTTC. Amino acid sequence: CASSWGQGALEQFF.